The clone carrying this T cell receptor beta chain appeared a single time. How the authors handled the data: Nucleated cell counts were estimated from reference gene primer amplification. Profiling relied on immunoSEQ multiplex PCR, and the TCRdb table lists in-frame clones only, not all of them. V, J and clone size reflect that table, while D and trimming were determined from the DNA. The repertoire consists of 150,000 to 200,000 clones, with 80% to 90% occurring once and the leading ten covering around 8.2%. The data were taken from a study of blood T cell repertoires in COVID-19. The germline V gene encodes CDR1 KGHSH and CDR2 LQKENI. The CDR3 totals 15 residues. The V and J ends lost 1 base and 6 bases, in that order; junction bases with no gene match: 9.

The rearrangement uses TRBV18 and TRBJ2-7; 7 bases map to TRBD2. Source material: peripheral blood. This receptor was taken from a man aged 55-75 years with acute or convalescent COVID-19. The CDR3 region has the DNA TGTGCCAGCTCACCACAGAGCCTAGCGGTACCCGAGCAGTACTTC. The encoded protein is CASSPQSLAVPEQYF.